The TCR beta chain under discussion was sequenced for a study of cytomegalovirus exposure and HLA in healthy donors. Study-wide points: Three chains tied to CMV proved CMV antigen-specific in vitro.

Sequenced by immunoSEQ multiplex PCR; TCRdb stores in-frame clones only, minus some. The table includes about 140,000 clones, about four fifths detected once. CDR1 and CDR2 from the germline V gene are SGHTA and FQGNSA. Trimming removed 3 bases at V and 5 bases at J, with 9 bases between. This CDR3 contains 13 residues. With regard to this clone: What it binds is not known.

The chain has TRBV7-2 and TRBJ2-3; no clear D. What was sequenced was PBMCs. This TCR was sampled from a woman aged 30 to 39 in good health and CMV-seronegative. The CDR3 protein is CASSFSRGDTQYF. As DNA, the CDR3 is TGTGCCAGCAGCTTCTCGCGCGGAGATACGCAGTATTTT.